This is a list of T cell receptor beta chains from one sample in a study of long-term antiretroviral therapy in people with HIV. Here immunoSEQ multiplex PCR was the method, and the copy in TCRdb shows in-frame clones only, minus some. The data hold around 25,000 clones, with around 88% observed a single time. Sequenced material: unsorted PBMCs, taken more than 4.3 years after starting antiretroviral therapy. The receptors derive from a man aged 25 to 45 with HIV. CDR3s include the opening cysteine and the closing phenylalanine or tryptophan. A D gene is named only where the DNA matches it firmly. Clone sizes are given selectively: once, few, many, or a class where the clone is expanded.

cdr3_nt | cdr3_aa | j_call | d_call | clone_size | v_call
TGCAGCGGAGGGGGTATGAACACTGAAGCTTTCTTT | CSGGGMNTEAFF | TRBJ1-1 | NA | NA | TRBV29-1
TGTGCCAGCAGCGGGCTAGCGGGAGTCCAGGAGCAGTTCTTC | CASSGLAGVQEQFF | TRBJ2-1 | TRBD2 | NA | TRBV9
TGTGCCACCCGCCGGGGGGGAGGGCAGCCCCAGCATTTT | CATRRGGGQPQHF | TRBJ1-5 | NA | NA | TRBV7-8
TGCGCCAGCAGCCCACGGGGTAATTTTGGGACTGAAGCTTTCTTT | CASSPRGNFGTEAFF | TRBJ1-1 | NA | NA | TRBV4-3
TGTGCCAGCAGTGCTGGGACACACTACGAGCAGTACTTC | CASSAGTHYEQYF | TRBJ2-7 | NA | NA | TRBV6-5
TGTGCCAGCTCACCACCTAGCGGGGAAGGCAATGAGCAGTTCTTC | CASSPPSGEGNEQFF | TRBJ2-1 | TRBD2 | NA | TRBV18
TGTGCCAGCAGGGGACAGAGTATCGTCCAGCCCCAGCATTTT | CASRGQSIVQPQHF | TRBJ1-5 | TRBD1 | NA | TRBV27
TGTGCCTGGAGTGGGGCGGGGAATGAGCAGTTCTTC | CAWSGAGNEQFF | TRBJ2-1 | NA | NA | TRBV30
TGTGCCAGCAGTTCCTTACGCCCTCGGGACAGGGGGCAAACTAATGAAAAACTGTTTTTT | CASSSLRPRDRGQTNEKLFF | TRBJ1-4 | TRBD1 | NA | TRBV27
TGCAGCGCCAATATAGGGACAGGCGGCACTGAAGCTTTCTTT | CSANIGTGGTEAFF | TRBJ1-1 | TRBD1 | once | TRBV29-1
TGTGCCACCAGCAGAGATCTAGCCGTATCTAGGGAGGACACCGGGGAGCTGTTTTTT | CATSRDLAVSREDTGELFF | TRBJ2-2 | NA | NA | TRBV15
TGTGCCAGTAGTATGATAGCAACTAATGAAAAACTGTTTTTT | CASSMIATNEKLFF | TRBJ1-4 | NA | few | TRBV19
TGCGCCAGCAGCCCGACCCACCCGGGACAGGAGGCTGGAAACACCATATATTTT | CASSPTHPGQEAGNTIYF | TRBJ1-3 | TRBD1 | once | TRBV4-3
TGTGCCAGCAGTGAAGCGTACAGGGGATCACAAGAGACCCAGTACTTC | CASSEAYRGSQETQYF | TRBJ2-5 | TRBD1 | once | TRBV6-1
TGTGCCTGGACCTCTCCCGACAGGGGCTATGGCTACACCTTC | CAWTSPDRGYGYTF | TRBJ1-2 | TRBD1 | NA | TRBV30
TGTGCCAGTAGTATTGTGGGACAGGGAAGAGCGTACGAGCAGTACTTC | CASSIVGQGRAYEQYF | TRBJ2-7 | TRBD1 | NA | TRBV19
TGTGCCAGCAGCTTTCCCGGGGAGTTTCGAACTGAAGCTTTCTTT | CASSFPGEFRTEAFF | TRBJ1-1 | NA | NA | TRBV5-6
TGCGCCAGCCATAGCACAGATACGCAGTATTTT | CASHSTDTQYF | TRBJ2-3 | NA | once | TRBV5-1
TGTGCCAGCAGCTTGGGGTTGAGCTCCTACAATGAGCAGTTCTTC | CASSLGLSSYNEQFF | TRBJ2-1 | NA | NA | TRBV7-3
TGTGCCAGCAGTCACAGGCTCTACGAGCAGTACTTC | CASSHRLYEQYF | TRBJ2-7 | NA | NA | TRBV7-2
TGTGCCAGCTCATCACTAGCGTGGAGCACAGATACGCAGTATTTT | CASSSLAWSTDTQYF | TRBJ2-3 | TRBD2 | NA | TRBV18
TGTGCCAGCAGCCTTCCCGTGTCCGATGGCTACACCTTC | CASSLPVSDGYTF | TRBJ1-2 | NA | NA | TRBV7-9
TGCGCCAGCAGACCCGACAGGGGACACGAGCAGTACTTC | CASRPDRGHEQYF | TRBJ2-7 | TRBD1 | NA | TRBV5-1
TGTGCCAGCAGCCTAGGACTAGCGGTCTACGAGCAGTACTTC | CASSLGLAVYEQYF | TRBJ2-7 | TRBD2 | NA | TRBV11-2
TGTGCCAGCAGTCAGCCAACGGACGTTAGAAAGTTCTTC | CASSQPTDVRKFF | TRBJ2-1 | NA | NA | TRBV14
TGTGCCAGCAGGGGACAGGCTGGGGCCAACGTCCTGACTTTC | CASRGQAGANVLTF | TRBJ2-6 | TRBD1 | NA | TRBV7-9
TGTGCCAGCAGGGACAGGGATGGGTCCTACGAGCAGTACTTC | CASRDRDGSYEQYF | TRBJ2-7 | TRBD1 | NA | TRBV27
TGTGCCAGCAGCTTAGTAGGGAGCCAGAACACAGATACGCAGTATTTT | CASSLVGSQNTDTQYF | TRBJ2-3 | NA | NA | TRBV7-9
TGTGCCAGCAGTTACGTAGGGGGGCGCTCTCCGGGCTACACCTTC | CASSYVGGRSPGYTF | TRBJ1-2 | NA | once | TRBV6-7
TGTGCCAGCAGCTTAGGGCTAGCGGCAACTCGCCAAGAGACCCAGTACTTC | CASSLGLAATRQETQYF | TRBJ2-5 | TRBD2 | NA | TRBV13
TGCAGCGTTCTACAGGGCGCGAACACCGGGGAGCTGTTTTTT | CSVLQGANTGELFF | TRBJ2-2 | NA | NA | TRBV29-1
TGTGCCAGCTCACCGGGACAGCCGGTGAACACCGGGGAGCTGTTTTTT | CASSPGQPVNTGELFF | TRBJ2-2 | TRBD1 | NA | TRBV18
TGTGCCAGCAGTCCGGGACTAGCGGGGGGGCGGGGTACGCAGTATTTT | CASSPGLAGGRGTQYF | TRBJ2-3 | TRBD2 | NA | TRBV6-6
TGCAGTGCTAAAGGGCATGGCTACACCTTC | CSAKGHGYTF | TRBJ1-2 | NA | NA | TRBV20-1
TGTGCCAGCAGCCACCTACCGGACAGGGAACACTATGGCTACACCTTC | CASSHLPDREHYGYTF | TRBJ1-2 | TRBD1 | NA | TRBV7-9
TGTGCCAGTAGTACCTGGGCCCGAAGGAAGACCACCGGGGAGCTGTTTTTT | CASSTWARRKTTGELFF | TRBJ2-2 | NA | NA | TRBV19
TGTGCCAGCAGACCCAGGGGGCAGGATAATGGGGCTTTCTTT | CASRPRGQDNGAFF | TRBJ1-1 | TRBD1 | NA | TRBV7-8
TGTGCCAGCAGCTTAGGGACAGGGGGTAATTCACCCCTCCACTTT | CASSLGTGGNSPLHF | TRBJ1-6 | TRBD1 | NA | TRBV6-1
TGTGCCACCAGCAGAGGGGGGCCTGAAGCTTTCTTT | CATSRGGPEAFF | TRBJ1-1 | NA | NA | TRBV15
TGTGCCAGCAGCCCGGGACAGGGAGGGGACACCGGGGAGCTGTTTTTT | CASSPGQGGDTGELFF | TRBJ2-2 | TRBD1 | NA | TRBV7-2
TGCAGCGTTGCCAGAGGGTATGGCTACACCTTC | CSVARGYGYTF | TRBJ1-2 | NA | NA | TRBV29-1
TGTGCCAGCAGTCATAGCGGGGAAGATACGCAGTATTTT | CASSHSGEDTQYF | TRBJ2-3 | TRBD2 | NA | TRBV6-1
TGTGCCAGCAGCCTAGATTTTAATAGCAATCAGCCCCAGCATTTT | CASSLDFNSNQPQHF | TRBJ1-5 | NA | NA | TRBV11-3
TGTGCCAGCAGCTTGTGGGGGGGCGCGGGGGAGCAGTACTTC | CASSLWGGAGEQYF | TRBJ2-7 | NA | NA | TRBV5-4
TGCAGCGTTGACCGCCCGGGTTCGGACAATGAGCAGTTCTTC | CSVDRPGSDNEQFF | TRBJ2-1 | NA | once | TRBV29-1
TGTGCCAGCAGCTCCCAAGGACAGCCCTCTGGAAACACCATATATTTT | CASSSQGQPSGNTIYF | TRBJ1-3 | NA | NA | TRBV7-9
TGTGCCAGCAGCTACCAGAGCCCCGCCGGCCATCAGCCCCAGCATTTT | CASSYQSPAGHQPQHF | TRBJ1-5 | NA | NA | TRBV5-6
TGTGCCAGCAGTGCGACGGCAACTAATGAAAAACTGTTTTTT | CASSATATNEKLFF | TRBJ1-4 | NA | once | TRBV25-1
TGTGCCAGCAGCTCCGGGACAGGGGATGAGCAGTTCTTC | CASSSGTGDEQFF | TRBJ2-1 | TRBD1 | NA | TRBV14
TGTGCCAGCTCACCCCCAGCAGGGACTAACTATGGCTACACCTTC | CASSPPAGTNYGYTF | TRBJ1-2 | NA | NA | TRBV18
TGTGCCAGTGCCAGGGGGTACAACTACGAGCAGTACTTC | CASARGYNYEQYF | TRBJ2-7 | TRBD1 | NA | TRBV7-9
TGTGCCAGCAGCACGGGGGGCGGAACTGAAGCTTTCTTT | CASSTGGGTEAFF | TRBJ1-1 | NA | NA | TRBV7-3
TGTGCCAGCAGCATCGGGATGGACAGCGTCAAATTCTTT | CASSIGMDSVKFF | TRBJ1-1 | NA | NA | TRBV7-8
TGTGCCAGCAGCGTAGGTACAGGGTCATCACCCCTCCACTTT | CASSVGTGSSPLHF | TRBJ1-6 | NA | NA | TRBV9
TGTGCCATCTATGATGTTGGTTTGAGTGATGAAGCTTTCTTT | CAIYDVGLSDEAFF | TRBJ1-1 | NA | NA | TRBV10-3
TGTGCCAGCAGCCGCCGGCAGGGGAGCACCTCTGGGGCCAACGTCCTGACTTTC | CASSRRQGSTSGANVLTF | TRBJ2-6 | NA | NA | TRBV7-2
TGTGCCAGCAGCCAAGAAGGAGTGGTTAGGGCCAACGTCCTGACTTTC | CASSQEGVVRANVLTF | TRBJ2-6 | NA | NA | TRBV4-2
TGTGCCAGCGCCAGCGACTCCTACGAGCAGTACTTC | CASASDSYEQYF | TRBJ2-7 | NA | NA | TRBV2